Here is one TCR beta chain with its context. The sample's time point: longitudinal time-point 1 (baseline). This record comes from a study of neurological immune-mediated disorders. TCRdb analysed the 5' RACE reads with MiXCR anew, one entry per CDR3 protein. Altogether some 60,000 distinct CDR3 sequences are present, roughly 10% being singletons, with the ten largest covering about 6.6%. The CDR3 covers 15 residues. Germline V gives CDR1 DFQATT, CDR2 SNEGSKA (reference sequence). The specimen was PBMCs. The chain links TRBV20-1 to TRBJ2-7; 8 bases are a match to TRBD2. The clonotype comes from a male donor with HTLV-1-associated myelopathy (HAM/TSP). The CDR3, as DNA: TGCAGAGCCCCCACCTACGGGGGGGTAACCTACGAGCAGTACTTC. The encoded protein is CRAPTYGGVTYEQYF.